The source of this T cell receptor (beta chain) is a study of early stage breast cancer tumors. CDR3 length: 15 residues. Germline assignment: CDR1 MGHRA and CDR2 YSYEKL. V gave up 0 bases and J gave up 6 bases; unmatched junction bases: 6. Data came from immunoSEQ multiplex PCR; TCRdb stores just in-frame clones and leaves some out. The sample holds approximately 9,300 clones, about four fifths seen once. Sequenced: normal breast tissue next to the tumor. This chain joins TRBV4-1 and TRBJ2-7; TRBD2 agrees at 9 bases. The clonotype was recovered from a person aged 35 to 50 with breast cancer. The CDR3 sequence is CASSQEGGRALEQYF. In DNA form, the CDR3 reads TGCGCCAGCAGCCAAGAGGGCGGGAGGGCCCTCGAGCAGTACTTC.